This is a list of T cell receptor beta chains from one sample in a study of shared clonotypes between healthy human individuals. The assay was immunoSEQ multiplex PCR, and TCRdb's table has in-frame clones only and misses some. The sample lists over a million clones; roughly 96% were seen once. Sequencing was performed on naive CD4+ T cells sorted from blood. The receptor source for this set is a man under 40 in good health. Both conserved end residues are part of each CDR3. The D gene is left open where the match is weak. Clone size is stated in some rows and not others, as once, few, many or a class when expanded.

size,V,D,J,DNA,CDR3
-,TRBV18,-,TRBJ2-1,TGTGCCAGCTCACCACCGACTCTCTACTCCTACAATGAGCAGTTCTTC,CASSPPTLYSYNEQFF
-,TRBV2,-,TRBJ1-3,TGTGCCAGCTCCCCCTTAAACAGTGGAAACACCATATATTTT,CASSPLNSGNTIYF
-,TRBV28,-,TRBJ1-3,TGTGCCAGCAGTCCAGGGGCCGGGGCAAACACCATATATTTT,CASSPGAGANTIYF
-,TRBV7-9,-,TRBJ2-4,TGTGCCAGCAGCCTCGACCCCGGGAGTTTCAACATTCAGTACTTC,CASSLDPGSFNIQYF
-,TRBV7-3,-,TRBJ1-1,TGTGCCAGCAGCTTAAATCGGCAGGGTGAAGCTTTCTTT,CASSLNRQGEAFF
-,TRBV7-9,TRBD1,TRBJ2-5,TGTGCCAGCAGCTGGGGACAGGCGGAGACCCAGCACTTC,CASSWGQAETQHF
once,TRBV9,-,TRBJ2-7,TGTGCCAGCAGCGCCAATGCAGGTTTCTCCTACGAGCAGTACTTC,CASSANAGFSYEQYF
-,TRBV18,-,TRBJ2-1,TGTGCCAGCTCACCTTGGCCCTACAATGAGCAGTTCTTC,CASSPWPYNEQFF
-,TRBV30,-,TRBJ1-2,TGTGCCTGGAGTGTAGTTGGGTCGTATGGCTACACCTTC,CAWSVVGSYGYTF
-,TRBV6-5,-,TRBJ1-4,TGTGCCAGCAGTCCGACAGGCCCATATGAAAAACTGTTTTTT,CASSPTGPYEKLFF
-,TRBV11-2,TRBD2,TRBJ2-7,TGTGCCAGCAGCTCGCTAGCGGGACTCTACGAGCAGTACTTC,CASSSLAGLYEQYF
-,TRBV27,TRBD2,TRBJ2-3,TGTGCCAGCAGTTTATACCTAGCGGCTAGCACAGATACGCAGTATTTT,CASSLYLAASTDTQYF
-,TRBV10-3,TRBD2,TRBJ2-1,TGTGCCATCAGGGCGGGGGAACCCAAGAATGAGCAGTTCTTC,CAIRAGEPKNEQFF
-,TRBV7-2,-,TRBJ2-3,TGTGCCAGCAGCTTAAGGCTATTCACAGATACGCAGTATTTT,CASSLRLFTDTQYF
-,TRBV19,TRBD1,TRBJ1-1,TGTGCCAGTAGTGACAGGGGAGGCACTGAAGCTTTCTTT,CASSDRGGTEAFF
-,TRBV19,-,TRBJ2-7,TGTGCCAGTAGATCAGCGGACTACGAGCAGTACTTC,CASRSADYEQYF
-,TRBV11-1,TRBD1,TRBJ2-7,TGTGCCAGCAGCTTAAATCTCGGACAGGCTAGCTCCTACGAGCAGTACTTC,CASSLNLGQASSYEQYF
-,TRBV28,TRBD2,TRBJ2-3,TGTGCCAGCAGTTTAGGCGGGAGGGACACAGATACGCAGTATTTT,CASSLGGRDTDTQYF
-,TRBV14,-,TRBJ2-7,TGTGCCAGCAGCCAAGTCTCCGAGCAGTACTTC,CASSQVSEQYF
once,TRBV7-3,TRBD1,TRBJ2-3,TGTGCCAGCAGACTTAGGGACAGTCCCCTCGATACGCAGTATTTT,CASRLRDSPLDTQYF
-,TRBV13,TRBD1,TRBJ2-4,TGTGCCAGCAGCCCGACAGGGTCTACTAACATTCAGTACTTC,CASSPTGSTNIQYF
-,TRBV23-1,-,TRBJ2-7,TGCGCCAGCAGTCAATCTTCTCAGGACCGGAGCTCCTACGAGCAGTACTTC,CASSQSSQDRSSYEQYF
-,TRBV27,-,TRBJ1-5,TGTGCCAGCAGCGGGGACAGCAATCAGCCCCAGCATTTT,CASSGDSNQPQHF
-,TRBV15,TRBD2,TRBJ2-1,TGTGCCACCAGCAGAATACCGGGACTAGATGCGGGTGAGCAGTTCTTC,CATSRIPGLDAGEQFF
-,TRBV10-2,-,TRBJ1-4,TGCGCCAGCAGCCCTGAGGGGAGCGAAAAACTGTTTTTT,CASSPEGSEKLFF
-,TRBV7-3,-,TRBJ2-1,TGTGCCAGCAGCTTAGCCCGCCGGGACAATGAGCAGTTCTTC,CASSLARRDNEQFF
-,TRBV6-1,-,TRBJ1-5,TGTGCCAGCACTTCGACGTTGCAGCCCCAGCATTTT,CASTSTLQPQHF
-,TRBV6-4,-,TRBJ2-1,TGTGGCCCGATAGGGCAATACAATGAGCAGTTCTTC,CGPIGQYNEQFF
-,TRBV28,TRBD2,TRBJ2-3,TGTGCCAGCAGCTTACTAGCGGGAGACACAGATACGCAGTATTTT,CASSLLAGDTDTQYF
-,TRBV7-3,-,TRBJ1-1,TGTGCCAGCAGCTACGGCCCCGGGGGCGACACTGAAGCTTTCTTT,CASSYGPGGDTEAFF
once,TRBV18,-,TRBJ1-2,TGTGCCAGCTCACCAATTCCGGGGCCCTATGGCTACACCTTC,CASSPIPGPYGYTF
-,TRBV4-1,-,TRBJ1-5,TGCGCCAGCAGCCAGTTAACAGCCAATCAGCCCCAGCATTTT,CASSQLTANQPQHF
-,TRBV29-1,TRBD1,TRBJ2-5,TGCAGCGTTGAGACCGACAGGGCGGCAGAGACCCAGTACTTC,CSVETDRAAETQYF
-,TRBV7-2,TRBD2,TRBJ2-5,TGTGCCAGCAGCTTAGCGGGGACTAGCAGTGGCGAGACCCAGTACTTC,CASSLAGTSSGETQYF
-,TRBV2,-,TRBJ2-3,TGTGCCAGCAGTGAAGGAGATGCGCAGTATTTT,CASSEGDAQYF
-,TRBV11-3,-,TRBJ2-7,TGTGCCAGCAGCTTGACCGTCTACTCCTACGAGCAGTACTTC,CASSLTVYSYEQYF
once,TRBV9,TRBD1,TRBJ2-7,TGTGCCAGCAGCGTAGGGGGACAGGGGGCCTCCTACGAGCAGTACTTC,CASSVGGQGASYEQYF
-,TRBV28,TRBD2,TRBJ2-1,TGTGCCAGCAGTGTGAGGAGGTCCGGGGGGAATGAGCAGTTCTTC,CASSVRRSGGNEQFF
-,TRBV6-5,-,TRBJ2-7,TGTGCCAGCAGTGAGACTCGGCAGTACTTC,CASSETRQYF
-,TRBV6-1,-,TRBJ1-5,TGTGCCAGCAGTGAAGACAATCAGCCCCAGCATTTT,CASSEDNQPQHF
-,TRBV25-1,-,TRBJ1-2,TGTGCCAGCAGTGACCCGGGACAAATTTACCTTGGCTACACCTTC,CASSDPGQIYLGYTF
-,TRBV9,-,TRBJ2-7,TGTGCCAGCAGCGTAGAAACAGGGTTCGAGCAGTACTTC,CASSVETGFEQYF
-,TRBV5-1,-,TRBJ1-3,TGCGCCAGCAGCTTGGGAGGGGGAAACACCATATATTTT,CASSLGGGNTIYF
-,TRBV11-2,-,TRBJ2-7,TGTGCCAGCAGCTTCCTACGGCAGAGCTCCTACGAGCAGTACTTC,CASSFLRQSSYEQYF
-,TRBV29-1,TRBD1,TRBJ2-7,TGCAGCGTTGAGGGATTTCGGGACAGTAACTCCTACGAGCAGTACTTC,CSVEGFRDSNSYEQYF
-,TRBV18,-,TRBJ2-5,TGTGCCAGCTCACCACCCCAGGTATCAGAGACCCAGTACTTC,CASSPPQVSETQYF
-,TRBV4-3,-,TRBJ1-1,TGCGCCAGCAGAAATAGTGGGGGCGTTGAAGCTTTCTTT,CASRNSGGVEAFF
-,TRBV10-1,TRBD1,TRBJ1-5,TGCGCCAGCAGAGAGACAGGGTCAAATCAGCCCCAGCATTTT,CASRETGSNQPQHF
-,TRBV6-6,-,TRBJ2-7,TGTGCCAGCAGCCCCGGGACCAAACCGTCCTTC,CASSPGTKPSF
-,TRBV6-5,-,TRBJ2-3,TGTGCCAGCAGACGATCTACCAGCACAGATACGCAGTATTTT,CASRRSTSTDTQYF
-,TRBV11-3,-,TRBJ2-2,TGTGCCAGCAGCTTAGATCATCAAACCGGGGAGCTGTTTTTT,CASSLDHQTGELFF
-,TRBV5-1,TRBD1,TRBJ2-3,TGCGCCAGCAGCCCCCGGGACAGCCTCACAGATACGCAGTATTTT,CASSPRDSLTDTQYF
-,TRBV28,-,TRBJ2-7,TGTGCCAGCAGTTTAAGGTTTCGGGGGCAGTACTTC,CASSLRFRGQYF
-,TRBV5-5,TRBD2,TRBJ2-5,TGTGCCAGCAGCCCCTATGCCGGCGGGAGGGCCGGGGAGACCCAGTACTTC,CASSPYAGGRAGETQYF